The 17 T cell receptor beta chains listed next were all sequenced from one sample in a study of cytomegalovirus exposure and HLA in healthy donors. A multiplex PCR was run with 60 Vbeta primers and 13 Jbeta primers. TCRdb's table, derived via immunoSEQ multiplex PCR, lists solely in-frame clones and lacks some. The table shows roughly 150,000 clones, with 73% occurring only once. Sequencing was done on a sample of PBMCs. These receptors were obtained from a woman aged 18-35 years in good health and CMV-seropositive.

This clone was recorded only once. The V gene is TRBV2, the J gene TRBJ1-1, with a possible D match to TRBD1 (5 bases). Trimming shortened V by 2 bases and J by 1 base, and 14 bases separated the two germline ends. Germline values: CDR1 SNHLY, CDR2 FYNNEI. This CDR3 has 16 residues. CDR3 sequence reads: CASSEYEQDPNTEAFF. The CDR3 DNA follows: TGTGCCAGCAGTGAATATGAACAGGATCCGAACACTGAAGCTTTCTTT.

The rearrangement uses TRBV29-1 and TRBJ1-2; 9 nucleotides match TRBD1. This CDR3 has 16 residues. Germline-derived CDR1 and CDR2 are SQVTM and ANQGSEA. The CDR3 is CSAWTGEGPGVYGYTF. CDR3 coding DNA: TGCAGTGCCTGGACAGGGGAAGGGCCGGGGGTGTATGGCTACACCTTC.

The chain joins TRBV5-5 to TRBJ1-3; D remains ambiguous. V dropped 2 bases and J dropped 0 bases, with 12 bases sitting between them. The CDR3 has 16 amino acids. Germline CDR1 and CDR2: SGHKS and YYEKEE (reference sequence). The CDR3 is CASSFGRPDSGNTIYF. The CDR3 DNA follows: TGTGCCAGCAGCTTCGGCAGGCCAGACTCTGGAAACACCATATATTTT.

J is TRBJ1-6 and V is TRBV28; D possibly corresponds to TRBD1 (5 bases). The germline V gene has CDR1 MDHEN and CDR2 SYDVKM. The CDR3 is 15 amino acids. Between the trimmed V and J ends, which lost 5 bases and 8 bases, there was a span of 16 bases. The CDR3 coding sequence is TGTGCCAGCAGTCCCCCAGGGCGTAGGGATTCACCCCTCCACTTT. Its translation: CASSPPGRRDSPLHF. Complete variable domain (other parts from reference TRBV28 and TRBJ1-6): DVKVTQSSRYLVKRTGEKVFLECVQDMDHENMFWYRQDPGLGLRLIYFSYDVKMKEKGDIPEGYSVSREKKERFSLILESASTNQTSMYLCASSPPGRRDSPLHFGNGTRLTVT.

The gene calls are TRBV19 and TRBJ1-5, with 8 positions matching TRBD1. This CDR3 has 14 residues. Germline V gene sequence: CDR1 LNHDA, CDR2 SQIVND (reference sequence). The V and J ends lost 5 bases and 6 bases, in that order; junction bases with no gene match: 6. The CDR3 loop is CASSQGALGQPQHF. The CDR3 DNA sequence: TGTGCCAGTAGTCAGGGGGCGTTAGGTCAGCCCCAGCATTTT.

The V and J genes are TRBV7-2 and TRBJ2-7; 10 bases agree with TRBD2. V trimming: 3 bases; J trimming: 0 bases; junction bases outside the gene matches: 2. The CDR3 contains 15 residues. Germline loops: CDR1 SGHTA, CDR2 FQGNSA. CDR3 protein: CASSFGLAVSYEQYF. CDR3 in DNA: TGTGCCAGCAGCTTTGGACTAGCGGTCTCCTACGAGCAGTACTTC.

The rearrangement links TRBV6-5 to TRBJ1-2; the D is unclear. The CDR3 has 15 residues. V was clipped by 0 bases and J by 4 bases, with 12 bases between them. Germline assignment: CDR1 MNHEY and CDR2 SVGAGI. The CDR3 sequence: CASSYSIGPFYGYTF. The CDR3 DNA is TGTGCCAGCAGTTACTCGATTGGCCCTTTCTATGGCTACACCTTC.

CDR3 region: CASSEAGTYEQYF. The CDR3 nucleotides read TGTGCCAGCAGTGAGGCAGGGACCTACGAGCAGTACTTC. The chain has TRBV2 and TRBJ2-7; tentative D call: TRBD1 (5 bases). This CDR3 spans 13 amino acids. CDR1 SNHLY and CDR2 FYNNEI come from the germline V gene. V lost 3 bases and J lost 2, with 8 bases in between.

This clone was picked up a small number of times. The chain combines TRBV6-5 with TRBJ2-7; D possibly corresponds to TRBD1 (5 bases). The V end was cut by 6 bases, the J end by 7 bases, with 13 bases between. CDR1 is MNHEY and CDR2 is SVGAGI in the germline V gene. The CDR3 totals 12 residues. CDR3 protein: CASRQAGREQYF. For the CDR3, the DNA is TGTGCCAGCAGACAGGCCGGAAGGGAGCAGTACTTC.

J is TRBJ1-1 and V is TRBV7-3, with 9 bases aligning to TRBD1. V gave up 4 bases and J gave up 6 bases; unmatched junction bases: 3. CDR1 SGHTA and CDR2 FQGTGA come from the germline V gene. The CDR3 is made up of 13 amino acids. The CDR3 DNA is TGTGCCAGCAGCTACAGGGGGCGTGCTGAAGCTTTCTTT. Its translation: CASSYRGRAEAFF.

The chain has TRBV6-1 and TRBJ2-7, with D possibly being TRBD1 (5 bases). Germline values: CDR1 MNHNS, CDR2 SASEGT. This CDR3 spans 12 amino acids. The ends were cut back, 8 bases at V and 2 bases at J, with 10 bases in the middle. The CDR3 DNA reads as TGTGCCAGCCAGACAGTTACCTACGAGCAGTACTTC. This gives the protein CASQTVTYEQYF.

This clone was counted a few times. In nucleotides, the CDR3 is TGTGCCAGTAGTGGATCGACAGGAGGTCAGCCCCAGCATTTT. Translated: CASSGSTGGQPQHF. J is TRBJ1-5 and V is TRBV19, with TRBD1 as a possible D gene (6 bases). Germline lookup yields CDR1 LNHDA and CDR2 SQIVND (reference sequence). This CDR3 contains 14 residues. The V gene lost 5 bases and the J gene lost 6 bases, with 14 bases spanning the gap.

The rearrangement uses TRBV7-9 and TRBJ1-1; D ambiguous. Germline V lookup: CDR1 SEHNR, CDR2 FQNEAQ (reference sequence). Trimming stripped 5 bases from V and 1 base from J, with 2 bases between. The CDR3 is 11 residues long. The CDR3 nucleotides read TGTGCCAGCAGCCGGAACACTGAAGCTTTCTTT. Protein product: CASSRNTEAFF.

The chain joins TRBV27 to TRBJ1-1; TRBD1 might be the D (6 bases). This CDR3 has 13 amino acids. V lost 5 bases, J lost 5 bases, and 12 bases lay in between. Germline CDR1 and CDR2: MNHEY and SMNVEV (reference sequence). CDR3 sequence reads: CASSPVGATEAFF. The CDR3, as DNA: TGTGCCAGCAGTCCCGTGGGGGCTACTGAAGCTTTCTTT.

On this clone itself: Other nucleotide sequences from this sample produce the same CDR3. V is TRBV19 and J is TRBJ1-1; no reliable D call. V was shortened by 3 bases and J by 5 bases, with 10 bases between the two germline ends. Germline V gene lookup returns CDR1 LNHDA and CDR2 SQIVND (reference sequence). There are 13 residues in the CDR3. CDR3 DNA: TGTGCCAGTAGTATCGGCGCCGGGACTGAAGCTTTCTTT. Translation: CASSIGAGTEAFF.

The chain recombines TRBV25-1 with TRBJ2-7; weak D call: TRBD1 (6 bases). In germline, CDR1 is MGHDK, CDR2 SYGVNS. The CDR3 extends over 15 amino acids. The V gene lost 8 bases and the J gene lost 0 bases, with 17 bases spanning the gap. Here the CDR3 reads CASGSGQGSSYEQYF. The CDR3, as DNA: TGTGCCAGCGGGTCCGGCCAGGGGAGCTCCTACGAGCAGTACTTC.

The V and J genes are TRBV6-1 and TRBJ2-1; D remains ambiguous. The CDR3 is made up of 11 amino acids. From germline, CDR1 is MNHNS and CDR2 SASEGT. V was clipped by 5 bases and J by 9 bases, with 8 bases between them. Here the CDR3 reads CASSPDLEQFF. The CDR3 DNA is TGTGCCAGCAGTCCAGATCTTGAGCAGTTCTTC.